This T cell receptor (beta chain) is drawn from a study of blood T cell repertoires in COVID-19. Germline V lookup: CDR1 MNHNY, CDR2 SVGAGI (reference sequence). Trimming shortened V by 6 bases and J by 0 bases, and 6 bases separated the two germline ends. The CDR3 spans 13 residues. In the original analysis: Using reference gene primer amplification, nucleated cell counts were estimated. Here immunoSEQ multiplex PCR was the method, and the copy in TCRdb shows in-frame clones only, minus some. V and J calls and clone size follow that table, whereas D and trimming were derived from the DNA. The sample includes about 99,000 clones, more than 80% of them seen just once.

The clonotype was recovered from a human donor in a cohort sampled during active COVID-19. Specimen: peripheral blood. The chain employs TRBV6-6 and TRBJ1-5; the D gene is possibly TRBD1 (6 bases). CDR3 sequence: CASSRGSNQPQHF. The CDR3 DNA reads as TGTGCCAGCAGCAGGGGTAGCAATCAGCCCCAGCATTTT.